What follows describes a single T cell receptor (beta chain). This specimen comes from a study of control samples from healthy donors and cancer patients. Assay: immunoSEQ multiplex PCR; the TCRdb copy retains only in-frame clones and omits some. The table records around 51,000 clones, 75% to 90% of them present only once. With 6 bases removed from V and 2 bases from J, the gap between germline ends came to 18 bases. The CDR3 contains 16 residues. The germline V gene encodes CDR1 ENHRY and CDR2 SYGVKD. This receptor was obtained from a man aged 65 to 85 in good health. Sequenced material: blood. The rearrangement joins TRBV10-3 to TRBJ2-3; a weak D match, TRBD2 (6 bases). CDR3 loop: CAISATTTRNTDTQYF. The CDR3 DNA is TGTGCCATCAGCGCAACCACGACTAGAAACACAGATACGCAGTATTTT.